The clone carrying this T cell receptor beta chain was found once. Antigen unknown. The primer mix had 60 Vbeta and 13 Jbeta primers. Produced via immunoSEQ multiplex PCR; TCRdb's table is partial and in-frame only. The sample shows more than 35,000 clones, 68% of them seen only once. The data belong to a study of cytomegalovirus exposure and HLA in healthy donors. The wider study: One earlier analysis, a look at around 170 million T cells, found around 110 million unique TCR beta sequences. Study-level findings and limits: Among the sequence variants, a highly shared cluster was likely an artifact of sequencing. Among the CMV-associated chains, three were confirmed in vitro as specific for CMV antigens.

The CDR3 has 16 amino acids. In germline, CDR1 is LNHNV, CDR2 YYDKDF (reference sequence). V shed 4 bases and J 0 bases; nucleotides not matched to a gene: 4. This chain links TRBV15 with TRBJ2-3; 10 positions match TRBD2. The TCR sequence derives from a man aged 35-49 years in good health and CMV-seronegative. Sequenced sample: PBMCs. This chain's CDR3 is CATSTLAGVSTDTQYF. The CDR3 DNA reads TGTGCCACCAGCACTCTAGCGGGGGTTAGCACAGATACGCAGTATTTT. Full variable domain (missing parts from reference TRBV15 and TRBJ2-3): DAMVIQNPRYQVTQFGKPVTLSCSQTLNHNVMYWYQQKSSQAPKLLFHYYDKDFNNEADTPDNFQSRRPNTSFCFLDIRSPGLGDTAMYLCATSTLAGVSTDTQYFGPGTRLTVL.